These 7 T cell receptor beta chains came from one sample sequenced in a study of T-cell reconstitution after alpha-beta-depleted transplantation in children (dated by TCRdb to about 2016). The receptor library was made with PCR. Instrument used: Illumina HiSeq 2500. TCR libraries were prepared with molecular barcoding, using unique molecular identifiers to normalize TCRbeta repertoire quantification. TCRdb ran its own pipeline on the public reads, namely fastp trimming at Q25 and MiXCR clone calling, and kept in-frame beta chains. Rows are combined by CDR3 protein, so each entry shows the most common genes and DNA. Here the sample has 800,000 to 1,000,000 distinct CDR3 sequences; about 29% occur a single time. The ten largest clones represent roughly 28% of the sample. Sample treatment or condition, as interpreted from the label and publication: allogeneic hematopoietic cell transplantation with graft depleted of TCRalphabeta T cells and CD19 B cells.

The starting material was PBMCs, mostly from graft donor cells, obtained 360 days after TCRalphabeta/CD19-depleted stem cell transplant. These receptors were obtained from a boy under two years old who had a stem cell transplant for SCID, so the T cells may come from the graft donor.

This clonotype has more than one count but fewer than ten. The rearrangement links TRBV12-3 or TRBV12-4 to TRBJ2-3; 8 nucleotides agree with TRBD2. The CDR3 totals 15 residues. V was pared by 0 bases and J by 8 bases, with 7 bases of the junction left unmatched. CDR3 nucleotides: TGTGCCAGCAGTTTAGCCGGGACTAGGGGGGTTACGCAGTATTTT. The encoded protein is CASSLAGTRGVTQYF.

The gene calls are TRBV5-1 and TRBJ2-1; D perhaps matches TRBD2 (5 bases). CDR1 and CDR2 from the germline V gene are SGHRS and YFSETQ. The CDR3 has 15 amino acids. V was cut by 0 bases and J by 0 bases, with 7 bases left in between. The CDR3 coding sequence is TGCGCCAGCAGCTTGGAGGACTTCTCCTACAATGAGCAGTTCTTC. Protein sequence: CASSLEDFSYNEQFF.

This clonotype was detected a few times. This chain links TRBV24-1 with TRBJ2-2; no clear D. The V end was cut by 1 base, the J end by 5 bases, with 13 bases between. CDR1 KGHDR and CDR2 SFDVKD come from the germline V gene. The CDR3 spans 16 residues. The CDR3, as DNA: TGTGCCACCAGTGATTTCGACTGGGAAGGGACCGGGGAGCTGTTTTTT. Residues: CATSDFDWEGTGELFF.

The chain uses TRBV20-1 and TRBJ1-2; D possibly corresponds to TRBD1 (6 bases). Germline CDR1 is DFQATT and CDR2 is SNEGSKA (reference sequence). The V end lost 8 bases, the J end lost 4 bases, and 11 bases lay between the germline ends. The CDR3 covers 11 residues. The CDR3 DNA sequence: TGCAGTACAGGGTTTGGCTATGGCTACACCTTC. Translated, it gives CSTGFGYGYTF.

The chain couples TRBV27 to TRBJ2-2, with a tentative D call TRBD2 (5 bases). Between the trimmed V and J ends, which lost 5 bases and 4 bases, there was a span of 11 bases. The CDR3 length is 14 residues. The germline V gene encodes CDR1 MNHEY and CDR2 SMNVEV (reference sequence). The CDR3 sequence is CASSRGIGTGELFF. Written as DNA, the CDR3 is TGTGCCAGCAGTCGAGGGATCGGCACCGGGGAGCTGTTTTTT.

The gene calls are TRBV27 and TRBJ1-4; 9 bases fit TRBD1. This CDR3 is built from 16 residues. From germline, CDR1 is MNHEY and CDR2 SMNVEV (reference sequence). The V and J ends lost 5 bases and 8 bases, in that order; junction bases with no gene match: 12. The CDR3 nucleotides read TGTGCCAGCAGTCCCACTCGCGGGGACAGGGAGGAAAAACTGTTTTTT. Amino acids: CASSPTRGDREEKLFF. The complete variable domain, with remaining parts taken from reference TRBV27 and TRBJ1-4, reads EAQVTQNPRYLITVTGKKLTVTCSQNMNHEYMSWYRQDPGLGLRQIYYSMNVEVTDKGDVPEGYKVSRKEKRNFPLILESPSPNQTSLYFCASSPTRGDREEKLFFGSGTQLSVL.

The chain joins TRBV5-1 to TRBJ2-3; D may match TRBD1 or TRBD2 (5 bases each). CDR3 size: 15 residues. Germline assignment: CDR1 SGHRS and CDR2 YFSETQ. V was shortened by 3 bases and J by 2 bases, with 13 bases between the two germline ends. The CDR3 coding sequence is TGCGCCAGCAGCTCCATATTCGGGGCCACAGATACGCAGTATTTT. Protein product: CASSSIFGATDTQYF.